This is a list of T cell receptor beta chains from one sample in a study of T cell responses to AZD1222 COVID-19 vaccine. TCRdb's table, derived via immunoSEQ multiplex PCR, lists solely in-frame clones and lacks some. The sample lists 130,000 to 150,000 clones, 85% to 95% occurring once. Sequenced here: peripheral blood, sampled on day 0 of AZD1222 vaccination. These receptors were taken from an adult in good health. Both conserved end residues are part of each CDR3. The D gene is left open where the match is weak. Some rows have no size entry. The others give once, few or many, or a class for an expanded clone.

d_gene	j_gene	abundance	v_gene	CDR3nt	CDR3aa
-	TRBJ2-1	-	TRBV5-5	TGTGCCAGCAGTCGACTAGGAAATGAGCAGTTCTTC	CASSRLGNEQFF
-	TRBJ2-7	-	TRBV25-1	TGTGCCTCAACCGGCTCCTACGAGCAGTACTTC	CASTGSYEQYF
-	TRBJ1-2	many	TRBV19	TGTGCCAGTAGTATGACGGGGAGAAACTATGGCTACACCTTC	CASSMTGRNYGYTF
-	TRBJ2-2	few	TRBV9	TGTGCCAGCAGCGGTGTAAGGGGGACTACCGGGGAGCTGTTTTTT	CASSGVRGTTGELFF
-	TRBJ2-5	-	TRBV3-1/TRBV3-2	TGTGCCAGCAGCCAAACGAAGGGGCCGCCCCCAAGGGAGACCCAGTACTTC	CASSQTKGPPPRETQYF
-	TRBJ2-7	-	TRBV6-5	TGTGCCAGCAGTTACGCAGGAGCCTACGAGCAGTACTTC	CASSYAGAYEQYF
-	TRBJ1-2	-	TRBV6-5	TGTGCCAGCAGAAGGGACCAAGGCTACACCTTC	CASRRDQGYTF
TRBD2	TRBJ2-5	-	TRBV18	TGTGCCAGCTCAACGACTAGCGGCCAAGAGACCCAGTACTTC	CASSTTSGQETQYF
-	TRBJ1-1	once	TRBV6-1	TGTGCCAGCAGTGAAAGGGGGGGCACTGAAGCTTTCTTT	CASSERGGTEAFF
TRBD1	TRBJ2-5	-	TRBV24-1	TGTGCCACCAGTGGAGGTATCAGGGGGGACAGGGGAGTCGGGGAGACCCAGTACTTC	CATSGGIRGDRGVGETQYF
-	TRBJ2-3	-	TRBV7-3	TGTGCCAGCAGCTTAGGGGGGTTCACAGATACGCAGTATTTT	CASSLGGFTDTQYF
-	TRBJ1-6	many	TRBV19	TGTGCCAGTAGTGGAAGGGACTCCTATAATTCACCCCTCCACTTT	CASSGRDSYNSPLHF
-	TRBJ2-7	-	TRBV6-5	TGTGCCAGCAGTTCACCGGCAAATAGAGAGCAGTACTTC	CASSSPANREQYF
-	TRBJ2-7	few	TRBV5-6	TGTGCCAGCAGCTTGAAATTGGGCGAGCAGTACTTC	CASSLKLGEQYF
TRBD1	TRBJ2-1	-	TRBV27	TGTGCCAGCAGTACCTGGACAGGGCGGAATGAGCAGTTCTTC	CASSTWTGRNEQFF
TRBD2	TRBJ2-4	-	TRBV19	TGTGCCAGTAGCCCCAGCCGAGGACTAGCGGGAGGGCCAGGCAAAAACATTCAGTACTTC	CASSPSRGLAGGPGKNIQYF
-	TRBJ2-4	-	TRBV29-1	TGCAGCGTTGAATGGCCAGGGCGTAGGAACATTCAGTACTTC	CSVEWPGRRNIQYF
-	TRBJ2-5	-	TRBV11-2	TGTGCCAGCAGCTACTCGACAACTAAGGGAGAGACCCAGTACTTC	CASSYSTTKGETQYF
-	TRBJ2-7	-	TRBV18	TGTGCCAGCTCACCGCTACAGGGGGGGTCCTACGAGCAGTACTTC	CASSPLQGGSYEQYF
-	TRBJ1-1	once	TRBV15	TGTGCCACCAGCACCCCACCGGCAATGGGCACTGAAGCTTTCTTT	CATSTPPAMGTEAFF
-	TRBJ1-4	-	TRBV3-1/TRBV3-2	TGTGCCAGCAGCCAAGTCGCGGGTAGGGATAATGAAAAACTGTTTTTT	CASSQVAGRDNEKLFF
TRBD1	TRBJ2-3	-	TRBV6-5	TGTGCCAGCGGGACAGGGTGGGCAGATACGCAGTATTTT	CASGTGWADTQYF
TRBD2	TRBJ2-7	-	TRBV19	TGTGCCAGTAGTATTGGGGGAGGGCCCCGCTACGAGCAGTACTTC	CASSIGGGPRYEQYF
-	TRBJ2-2	-	TRBV5-1	TGCGCCAGCAGCTTGGAGGCTGCCCCGGGCACCGGGGAGCTGTTTTTT	CASSLEAAPGTGELFF
TRBD2	TRBJ2-7	-	TRBV14	TGTGCCAGCAGCCAAGTCGGGGGACTAGCGGCCTACGAGCAGTACTTC	CASSQVGGLAAYEQYF
TRBD1	TRBJ1-5	-	TRBV24-1	TGTGCCACCAGTGATTTGACGGGACAGCGTTCAAGTTATAGCAATCAGCCCCAGCATTTT	CATSDLTGQRSSYSNQPQHF
-	TRBJ2-7	-	TRBV3-1/TRBV3-2	TGTGCCAGCAGCCCTCGGGGGAGTATTTACGAGCAGTACTTC	CASSPRGSIYEQYF
-	TRBJ1-3	-	TRBV5-5	TGTGCCAGCAGCTTGGGTAGCTCTGGAAACACCATATATTTT	CASSLGSSGNTIYF
-	TRBJ1-1	once	TRBV9	TGTGCCAGCACCGAGTTGGGGTTTCAGAACACTGAAGCTTTCTTT	CASTELGFQNTEAFF
TRBD1	TRBJ2-1	-	TRBV19	TGTGCCAGTACCCCTGTGAACAGGGGGCTGAGCAATGAGCAGTTCTTC	CASTPVNRGLSNEQFF
-	TRBJ2-7	few	TRBV5-1	TGCGCCAGCAGCCGAGGGAACAGCGTGGACGAGCAGTACTTC	CASSRGNSVDEQYF
-	TRBJ1-2	-	TRBV7-8	TGTGCCAGCAGCCCTCGCCCGGGAGGCTACACCTTC	CASSPRPGGYTF
TRBD1	TRBJ1-2	-	TRBV3-1/TRBV3-2	TGTGCCAGCAGCCACGGGACAGGGCAGCATGGCTACACCTTC	CASSHGTGQHGYTF
-	TRBJ2-7	-	TRBV7-8	TGTGCCAGCAGCTTATGGGTGGTAGGGTACGAGCAGTACTTC	CASSLWVVGYEQYF
-	TRBJ2-5	-	TRBV27	TGTGCCAGCAGTTTATCGATTGCTGAAGAGACCCAGTACTTC	CASSLSIAEETQYF
-	TRBJ2-5	-	TRBV7-3	TGTGCCAGCAGCCCCCAGGGTCAGGTGCGGGAGACCCAGTACTTC	CASSPQGQVRETQYF
-	TRBJ1-4	-	TRBV6-6	TGTGCCAGCAACCAGGGTGTGGAAAAACTGTTTTTT	CASNQGVEKLFF
TRBD1	TRBJ1-2	-	TRBV4-1	TGCGCCAGCAGCCAACAAAAAGGACAGGGATTTAACTATGGCTACACCTTC	CASSQQKGQGFNYGYTF
-	TRBJ2-7	-	TRBV20-1	TGCAGTGCTAGTGGTCCCCAAAAGACTCTCCACGAGCAGTACTTC	CSASGPQKTLHEQYF
TRBD2	TRBJ2-1	-	TRBV7-9	TGTGCCAGCAGCCCCCCGTTGGGACTAGCGGGAGCTGATGAGCAGTTCTTC	CASSPPLGLAGADEQFF
TRBD2	TRBJ2-5	-	TRBV11-2	TGTGCCAGCAGCTCGCGGACTAGAGGAGAGACCCAGTACTTC	CASSSRTRGETQYF
-	TRBJ1-1	-	TRBV7-9	TGTGCCAGCAGCTTAGGTTGGGGGGTTAGCACTGAAGCTTTCTTT	CASSLGWGVSTEAFF
TRBD2	TRBJ2-1	-	TRBV27	TGTGCCAGCAGTCCTCCTGCGGAGCGGGGCCAGGTCAATGAGCAGTTCTTC	CASSPPAERGQVNEQFF
-	TRBJ1-6	-	TRBV30	TGTGCCTGGAGGGGACGGAGGGGGGGTTCACCCCTCCACTTT	CAWRGRRGGSPLHF
-	TRBJ2-1	-	TRBV6-1	TGTGCCAGCAGTGATGGCGGGGTCGGTTATGGGAATGAGCAGTTCTTC	CASSDGGVGYGNEQFF
-	TRBJ1-6	-	TRBV6-1	TGTGCCAGCAGTGATCCGACAGATTACCATTCACCCCTCCACTTT	CASSDPTDYHSPLHF
-	TRBJ2-5	-	TRBV6-5	TGTGCCAGCACCCGCAGAGGGCCGGCAGAGACCCAGTACTTC	CASTRRGPAETQYF
TRBD2	TRBJ2-1	-	TRBV27	TGTGCCAGCAGTTGGGGGGGAGTGAATGAGCAGTTCTTC	CASSWGGVNEQFF
TRBD1	TRBJ1-6	few	TRBV28	TGTGCCAGCAGTCGGGGACAGCCAGACTCACCCCTCCACTTT	CASSRGQPDSPLHF
-	TRBJ1-1	-	TRBV6-5	TGTGCCAGCAGTTACGGCAGAAACACTGAAGCTTTCTTT	CASSYGRNTEAFF
TRBD2	TRBJ2-1	-	TRBV24-1	TGTGCCACCAGTGACCCCGGGACTAGGATTAATGAGCAGTTCTTC	CATSDPGTRINEQFF
TRBD2	TRBJ2-1	-	TRBV6-5	TGTGCCAGCAGTTACTCGAGAGGGAGGGATGAGCAGTTCTTC	CASSYSRGRDEQFF
-	TRBJ1-5	-	TRBV14	TGTGCCAGCAGCCCCTCCCCCGGGAATCAGCCCCAGCATTTT	CASSPSPGNQPQHF